Following are 8 T cell receptor beta chains from one sample sequenced in a study of T cells expressing NK-cell markers (TCRdb year 2020). To prepare the library, 5' RACE was applied. Sequencing was performed on an Illumina HiSeq 2000. TCRdb reprocessed the reads; each CDR3 protein sequence makes one entry, and DNA is unavailable. This sample's table has entries for 400,000 or so distinct CDR3 sequences. Around 10% of the sample is held by the ten biggest clonotypes. The sequenced sample was blood T cells: a sorted CD56 or NKG2C T cell subset, CD4+ or CD8+ T cells, or bulk PBMC T cells (not recorded which). These receptors were collected from a woman aged 45 to 65 in good health. Donor details come from another sample of the same person, matched by shared clones.

The chain carries TRBV2 and TRBJ1-4; TCRdb proposes TRBD1, but this gene call is untestable without DNA. The CDR3 totals 16 residues. Per germline, CDR1 SNHLY and CDR2 FYNNEI. This CDR3 is CASGQGPRGPNEKLFF. Supplemented by reference TRBV2 and TRBJ1-4, the full variable domain reads EPEVTQTPSHQVTQMGQEVILRCVPISNHLYFYWYRQILGQKVEFLVSFYNNEISEKSEIFDDQFSVERPDGSNFTLKIRSTKLEDSAMYFCASGQGPRGPNEKLFFGSGTQLSVL.

The V and J genes are TRBV10-3 and TRBJ2-7; TCRdb calls TRBD1, which cannot be checked without DNA. The length of the CDR3 is 14 residues. Germline V lookup: CDR1 ENHRY, CDR2 SYGVKD. The CDR3 spells CAISRTGNPYEQYF.

This chain links TRBV27 with TRBJ1-4. The CDR3 extends over 12 amino acids. CDR1 and CDR2 from the germline V gene are MNHEY and SMNVEV (reference sequence). The CDR3 here is CASRDSERKLFF.

V and J are TRBV12-3 or TRBV12-4 and TRBJ1-1. This CDR3 comprises 13 residues. The CDR3 is CASSLAPGIEAFF.

The chain uses TRBV18 and TRBJ2-7. This CDR3 contains 14 residues. The V gene's germline CDR1 is KGHSH and CDR2 LQKENI. This CDR3 reads CASSPRETTYEQYF.

The chain carries TRBV5-6 and TRBJ2-2; TCRdb proposes TRBD2, but this gene call is untestable without DNA. The CDR3 totals 15 residues. Germline loops: CDR1 SGHDT, CDR2 YYEEEE. The CDR3 spells CASSRPRDLTGELFF.

CDR3: CASSHLDREDQPQHF. The rearrangement links TRBV4-1 to TRBJ1-5; absent DNA, TCRdb's TRBD1 call cannot be checked. Looked up from germline, CDR1 is MGHRA and CDR2 is YSYEKL. This CDR3 has 15 residues.

The chain has TRBV7-9 and TRBJ2-2; the D call of TRBD1 rests on TCRdb alone, since no DNA is present to check it. The CDR3 sequence is 13 residues long. CDR1 and CDR2 from the germline V gene are SEHNR and FQNEAQ (reference sequence). The CDR3 sequence is CASSPQGPGELFF.